Sequencing of this T cell receptor beta chain was carried out in a study of blood T cell repertoires in COVID-19. As for the study in general: Acute and convalescent COVID-19 specimens originated in the United States, Italy and Spain. The analysed material was cDNA or gDNA that came from T cells, B-cell-depleted T cells, or PBMCs.

Source study methods: Cell counts per sample came from amplifying reference gene primers. Produced via immunoSEQ multiplex PCR; TCRdb's table is partial and in-frame only. V and J calls and clone size follow that table, whereas D and trimming were derived from the DNA. The sample lists some 80,000 clones, approximately 90% occurring once. Germline lookup yields CDR1 SGHRS and CDR2 YFSETQ. Deletions cut 4 bases from V and 0 bases from J, with 16 bases between. This CDR3 spans 16 amino acids. This clonotype was sampled from a human donor in a cohort sampled during active COVID-19. The sequencing sample was made of peripheral blood. The rearrangement joins TRBV5-1 to TRBJ2-5; D is ambiguous. The CDR3 nucleotides are TGCGCCAGCAGCACCCGCCGTCGGAGCGACCAAGAGACCCAGTACTTC. It yields the protein CASSTRRRSDQETQYF.